A selection of T cell receptor beta chains follows, all from one sample in a study of T-cell memory formation after mild COVID-19. TCRdb itself ran the 5' RACE reads through MiXCR, one entry per CDR3 protein. This table holds about 250,000 distinct CDR3 sequences, over 15% found once. Sequencing was performed on PBMCs or a T cell subset sorted from them (not recorded which). All receptors derive from a man aged 18 to 30 who had mild COVID-19 (a few samples of this study predate the infection). Cell type and time point are not known. The CDR3 runs from the conserved cysteine through the conserved F or W. The D gene is left open where the match is weak. Size tells how often a clone was seen (once, few, many) or the class of an expanded clone, and some rows leave it out.

NA	TRBV7-9	TRBJ1-6	NA	TGTGCCAGCAGCGACCCAGGGGCTGGATCACCCCTCCACTTT	CASSDPGAGSPLHF
NA	TRBV20-1	TRBJ2-5	NA	TGCAGTGCCCTGGACCGGCAGAAGACCCAGTACTTC	CSALDRQKTQYF
NA	TRBV5-1	TRBJ2-7	NA	TGCGCCAGCAGCTTGGGACAGATATACGAGCAGTACTTC	CASSLGQIYEQYF
NA	TRBV6-2/TRBV6-3	TRBJ2-2	few	TGTGCCAGCAGTTACCCGGACGGAGGGATCAACACCGGGGAGCTGTTTTTT	CASSYPDGGINTGELFF
TRBD2	TRBV5-1	TRBJ2-1	few	TGCGCCAGCAGCTTGGCCGGTGGGCTAGCGGGTTCCTACAATGAGCAGTTCTTC	CASSLAGGLAGSYNEQFF
TRBD2	TRBV7-7	TRBJ2-5	NA	TGTGCTAGCAGCACGGGACTAGTGGAGACCCAGTACTTC	CASSTGLVETQYF
NA	TRBV7-2	TRBJ2-5	few	TGTGCCAGCAGCCCTAGGTCCTACGGGGAGGAGAAGACCCAGTACTTC	CASSPRSYGEEKTQYF
TRBD2	TRBV5-5	TRBJ2-3	few	TGTGCCAGCAGCGTCCTAGCGGGGGGCCGCACAGATACGCAGTATTTT	CASSVLAGGRTDTQYF
NA	TRBV20-1	TRBJ2-3	NA	TGCAGTGCTAGTGCAGGGGCTAGCACAGATACGCAGTATTTT	CSASAGASTDTQYF
NA	TRBV6-5	TRBJ1-6	NA	TGTGCCAGCAGTTACGTGGCCATCGCACCCCTCCACTTT	CASSYVAIAPLHF